The 22 T cell receptor beta chains given below trace back to one sample, sequenced in a study of cytomegalovirus exposure and HLA in healthy donors. The PCR contained 60 Vbeta and 13 Jbeta primers. Sequencing used immunoSEQ multiplex PCR; TCRdb keeps in-frame clones, though not all of them. The sample holds about 200,000 clones, about 83% seen once. The specimen sequenced was PBMCs. These receptors all come from a girl aged 10-17 years in good health and CMV-seronegative.

J is TRBJ2-3 and V is TRBV6-1; 8 bases align to TRBD1. The CDR3 length is 14 residues. Germline V gene sequence: CDR1 MNHNS, CDR2 SASEGT. The V segment lost 7 bases and the J segment 6 bases; nucleotides outside the gene matches: 9. CDR3 coding DNA: TGTGCCAGCAATGTTGGGCAGGGGGCGGATACGCAGTATTTT. This sequence encodes CASNVGQGADTQYF.

This clone was counted once. CDR3 protein: CASGIDSYEQYF. For the CDR3, the DNA is TGTGCCTCAGGGATCGATAGCTACGAGCAGTACTTC. The J gene is TRBJ2-7, the V gene TRBV7-9, with D possibly TRBD1 on 5 matching bases. Trimming stripped 11 bases from V and 3 bases from J, with 14 bases between. CDR1 and CDR2 from the germline V gene are SEHNR and FQNEAQ (reference sequence). The CDR3 is made up of 12 amino acids.

The chain has TRBV7-8 and TRBJ2-1, with a tentative D call TRBD1 (5 bases). Per the germline V gene, CDR1 is SGHVS and CDR2 is FQNEAQ. Trimming cost V 5 bases and J 3 bases, with 14 bases left between them. The CDR3 spans 15 residues. DNA of the CDR3: TGTGCCAGCAGCCCCTACAGGCTAAGCTACAATGAGCAGTTCTTC. Translating it yields CASSPYRLSYNEQFF.

The chain employs TRBV28 and TRBJ1-5; TRBD1 agrees at 8 bases. The CDR3 sequence is 16 residues long. CDR1 MDHEN and CDR2 SYDVKM come from the germline V gene. Losses at the gene ends were 2 bases for V and 5 bases for J; bases not matched to a gene: 8. The CDR3: CASSLVAQGGYQPQHF. CDR3 sequence (DNA): TGTGCCAGCAGTTTAGTTGCACAGGGGGGTTATCAGCCCCAGCATTTT.

This chain joins TRBV5-6 and TRBJ1-2; 8 nucleotides match TRBD1. CDR1 and CDR2 from the germline V gene are SGHDT and YYEEEE. V gave up 4 bases and J gave up 4 bases; unmatched junction bases: 12. The CDR3 is 16 amino acids. The CDR3 coding sequence is TGTGCCAGCAGCCCAGAAACAGGGGGTAGTTTCTATGGCTACACCTTC. This codes for CASSPETGGSFYGYTF.

In regard to this clone: The same CDR3 is also encoded by other DNA sequences in this sample. The chain links TRBV5-1 to TRBJ2-7, with TRBD1 matching 10 bases. The CDR3 contains 14 residues. V trimming: 4 bases; J trimming: 4 bases; junction bases outside the gene matches: 5. Germline CDR1 is SGHRS and CDR2 is YFSETQ. CDR3 region: CASSLDRGIYEQYF. CDR3 bases: TGCGCCAGCAGCCTGGACAGGGGGATATACGAGCAGTACTTC.

The chain employs TRBV9 and TRBJ1-2; unclear D gene. Trimming pared 2 bases from V and 5 bases from J, leaving 7 bases between. CDR1 is SGDLS, CDR2 YYNGEE, per germline. The CDR3 covers 12 residues. CDR3 amino acids: CASSVGKYGYTF. The DNA of the CDR3 is TGTGCCAGCAGCGTCGGGAAGTATGGCTACACCTTC.

This clone has just a few counts. This chain joins TRBV6-1 and TRBJ1-2; D is ambiguous. CDR1 and CDR2 from the germline V gene are MNHNS and SASEGT. The CDR3 length is 13 residues. The ends were cut back, 0 bases at V and 2 bases at J, with 4 bases in the middle. The CDR3 spells CASSEAGNYGYTF. The CDR3 DNA reads TGTGCCAGCAGTGAAGCCGGGAACTATGGCTACACCTTC.

The chain has TRBV27 and TRBJ1-1, with 7 bases that match TRBD1. This CDR3 spans 16 amino acids. CDR1 and CDR2 from the germline V gene are MNHEY and SMNVEV (reference sequence). Unmatched junction bases numbered 15, after V lost 8 bases and J lost 3 bases. The CDR3: CASSNRGSREDTEAFF. CDR3 nucleotides: TGTGCCAGCTCAAACAGGGGTTCGAGGGAGGACACTGAAGCTTTCTTT.

J is TRBJ1-1 and V is TRBV30; 10 bases are shared with TRBD1. The CDR3 extends over 13 amino acids. Trimming took 4 bases from V and 4 from J; bases not matched to a gene: 3. Germline V lookup: CDR1 GTSNPN, CDR2 SVGIG (reference sequence). The CDR3 region is CAWTTGGRTEAFF. The CDR3 region has the DNA TGTGCCTGGACGACAGGGGGCCGCACTGAAGCTTTCTTT.

CDR3 residues: CASSPNGLAGGPNGETQYF. In DNA form, the CDR3 reads TGTGCCAGCAGCCCGAACGGACTAGCGGGGGGACCAAACGGAGAGACCCAGTACTTC. The chain links TRBV9 to TRBJ2-5; 14 bases line up with TRBD2. CDR1 and CDR2 from the germline V gene are SGDLS and YYNGEE. The CDR3 length is 19 residues. J gave up 4 bases and V 4 bases, and 15 bases lay outside the gene matches.

This chain uses TRBV7-2 with TRBJ1-2, with D maybe TRBD1 (6 bases). V lost 5 bases and J 5 bases, leaving 12 bases between the germline ends. Germline-derived CDR1 and CDR2 are SGHTA and FQGNSA. CDR3 length equals 13 residues. The CDR3 reads CASSETQGYGYTF. CDR3 in DNA: TGTGCCAGCAGCGAAACTCAGGGGTATGGCTACACCTTC.

Remarks on this clone: Other DNA sequences within the sample encode an identical CDR3. The chain joins TRBV2 to TRBJ1-2; possibly TRBD1 for D (5 bases). The CDR3 runs to 12 residues. Germline V CDR1 and CDR2: SNHLY, FYNNEI. Trimming stripped 4 bases from V and 4 bases from J, with 7 bases between. CDR3 in DNA: TGTGCCAGCAGTGGACAGTCCTATGGCTACACCTTC. Translation: CASSGQSYGYTF.

There are a few counts of this clone. V gene TRBV28 combines with J gene TRBJ2-1, with 12 positions matching TRBD2. Germline lookup yields CDR1 MDHEN and CDR2 SYDVKM. The CDR3 loop spans 16 amino acids. The J segment lost 7 bases and the V segment lost 3 bases, leaving 7 bases of the junction unmatched. DNA of the CDR3: TGTGCCAGCAGTTTGGTGAGACTAGCGGGAGCAAATGAGCAGTTCTTC. Its protein product is CASSLVRLAGANEQFF.

The chain combines TRBV7-9 with TRBJ1-2; tentative D call: TRBD1 (6 bases). Trimming cost V 3 bases and J 3 bases, with 11 bases left between them. Germline V CDR1 and CDR2: SEHNR, FQNEAQ (reference sequence). The CDR3 loop spans 14 amino acids. The CDR3 spells CASSFSAGDYGYTF. CDR3 DNA sequence: TGTGCCAGCAGCTTTTCTGCAGGGGACTATGGCTACACCTTC.

This chain joins TRBV15 and TRBJ1-2; D is ambiguous. Germline-derived CDR1 and CDR2 are LNHNV and YYDKDF (reference sequence). The length of the CDR3 is 16 residues. The germline V and J ends were trimmed by 4 bases and 4 bases, with 19 bases remaining between them. CDR3 protein: CATSTDFKDFSYGYTF. CDR3 coding DNA: TGTGCCACCAGCACAGATTTTAAGGACTTTTCCTATGGCTACACCTTC.

The table lists this clone with a few counts. The V call is TRBV4-3, the J call TRBJ1-1; D is uncertain. The CDR3 loop spans 15 amino acids. Germline V lookup: CDR1 LGHNA, CDR2 YSLEER. V was shortened by 0 bases and J by 3 bases, with 11 bases between the two germline ends. The CDR3 sequence is CASSQDLAGYTEAFF. As DNA, the CDR3 is TGCGCCAGCAGCCAAGATTTAGCGGGGTACACTGAAGCTTTCTTT.

This chain connects TRBV9 to TRBJ1-5; D not certain. V lost 0 bases to trimming and J lost 3 bases, with 4 bases between them. CDR1 and CDR2 from the germline V gene are SGDLS and YYNGEE. The CDR3 runs 13 residues. DNA for the CDR3: TGTGCCAGCAGCGTAGACTACAATCAGCCCCAGCATTTT. It translates to CASSVDYNQPQHF.

This clone was observed once. The chain joins TRBV5-4 to TRBJ2-6; D is unclear. The CDR3 has 15 amino acids. Germline lookup yields CDR1 SGHNT and CDR2 YYREEE (reference sequence). V was trimmed by 2 bases and J by 1 base, leaving 7 bases between them. CDR3 nucleotide sequence: TGTGCCAGCAGCTTTCCAGTATCTGGGGCCAACGTCCTGACTTTC. Amino acids: CASSFPVSGANVLTF.

The chain links TRBV5-1 to TRBJ2-5, with D tentatively TRBD1 (6 bases). Germline loops: CDR1 SGHRS, CDR2 YFSETQ. Trimming cost V 4 bases and J 2 bases, with 12 bases left between them. The CDR3 is made up of 14 amino acids. As DNA, the CDR3 is TGCGCCAGCAGCGGCGGACAGTATCAAGAGACCCAGTACTTC. Its protein product is CASSGGQYQETQYF.

The V gene is TRBV28, the J gene TRBJ2-7; 9 positions match TRBD1. The CDR3 consists of 16 residues. V shed 4 bases and J 1 base; nucleotides not matched to a gene: 8. The germline V gene encodes CDR1 MDHEN and CDR2 SYDVKM. In DNA form, the CDR3 reads TGTGCCAGCAGTTCCTCGAGACAGGGGGTATCCTACGAGCAGTACTTC. It is translated as CASSSSRQGVSYEQYF. The full variable domain, with the rest looked up from reference TRBV28 and TRBJ2-7, is DVKVTQSSRYLVKRTGEKVFLECVQDMDHENMFWYRQDPGLGLRLIYFSYDVKMKEKGDIPEGYSVSREKKERFSLILESASTNQTSMYLCASSSSRQGVSYEQYFGPGTRLTVT.

The rearrangement joins TRBV27 to TRBJ1-1; TRBD1 matches 10 bases. CDR1 is MNHEY and CDR2 is SMNVEV in the germline V gene (reference sequence). The CDR3 covers 22 residues. After removal of 7 bases from V and 0 bases from J, the junction contained 26 bases not matched to a gene. CDR3 coding DNA: TGTGCCAGCACCCTACGACAGGGGGCTAGGTGGGGGGACAACGGTCTGAACACTGAAGCTTTCTTT. Its protein product is CASTLRQGARWGDNGLNTEAFF.